This TCR beta chain was sequenced for a study of shared clonotypes between healthy human individuals. Germline V gives CDR1 SGHTA, CDR2 FQGNSA. The length of the CDR3 is 13 residues. V gave up 4 bases and J gave up 11 bases; unmatched junction bases: 5. Method: immunoSEQ multiplex PCR; TCRdb's copy keeps in-frame clones and lacks some. Among more than 2 million clones listed, roughly 94% were seen once. The study separated CD4+ cells into CD45RA+ naive and CD45RA-negative memory subsets. The TCR originated in a man aged 18 to 29 in good health. The rearrangement joins TRBV7-2 to TRBJ2-1; 10 bases agree with TRBD2. Material: naive CD4+ T cells sorted from blood. Noted subset: CD45RA+ positively selected. This CDR3 reads CASSSSGGQKQFF. CDR3 sequence (DNA): TGTGCCAGCAGCTCTAGCGGGGGCCAAAAGCAGTTCTTC.